A single sample gave rise to the 14 T cell receptor beta chains below, sequenced in a study of T-cell reconstitution after alpha-beta-depleted transplantation in children. Unique molecular identifiers were incorporated when the TCRbeta library was constructed. Using its own MiXCR run on the PCR reads, TCRdb lists one record per CDR3 protein. The sample lists a few hundred thousand distinct CDR3 sequences, around 17% occurring once. Sequenced here: PBMCs from the stem cell graft donor, sampled from the stem cell graft. The source is a human donor who donated a stem cell graft to a child with acute lymphoblastic leukemia.

The chain combines TRBV27 with TRBJ1-5; 7 bases are a match to TRBD1. This CDR3 region has 15 residues. Per the germline V gene, CDR1 is MNHEY and CDR2 is SMNVEV (reference sequence). The J segment lost 5 bases and the V segment lost 2 bases, leaving 6 bases of the junction unmatched. The CDR3 spells CASSLTGEYYQPQHF. CDR3 in DNA: TGTGCCAGCAGTTTAACAGGGGAATATTATCAGCCCCAGCATTTT.

This clonotype was detected a few times. The chain carries TRBV3-1 and TRBJ1-3, with D tentatively TRBD1 (5 bases). Germline V gene data show CDR1 as LGHDT and CDR2 as YNNKEL (reference sequence). The CDR3 runs to 17 residues. V was clipped by 4 bases and J by 0 bases, with 16 bases between them. CDR3 sequence: CASSLVQALSSGNTIYF. The DNA of the CDR3 is TGTGCCAGCAGCCTTGTACAGGCCCTGAGCTCTGGAAACACCATATATTTT. The full variable domain, rest sourced from reference TRBV3-1 and TRBJ1-3, is DTAVSQTPKYLVTQMGNDKSIKCEQNLGHDTMYWYKQDSKKFLKIMFSYNNKELIINETVPNRFSPKSPDKAHLNLHINSLELGDSAVYFCASSLVQALSSGNTIYFGEGSWLTVV.

This sequence joins TRBV3-1 and TRBJ1-3; no clear D. The CDR3 has 15 residues. Trimming took 1 base from V and 0 from J, leaving 7 bases between them. The germline V gene has CDR1 LGHDT and CDR2 YNNKEL (reference sequence). This CDR3 is CASSQVRSSGNTIYF. Written as DNA, the CDR3 is TGTGCCAGCAGCCAAGTACGAAGCTCTGGAAACACCATATATTTT.

This clonotype has more than one count but fewer than ten. The chain employs TRBV10-3 and TRBJ2-1; TRBD2 matches at 12 bases. Per the germline V gene, CDR1 is ENHRY and CDR2 is SYGVKD. The CDR3 extends over 14 amino acids. The V segment lost 4 bases and the J segment 9 bases; nucleotides outside the gene matches: 4. DNA of the CDR3: TGTGCCATCAGTGCTAGCGGGAGGGCCTTTGAGCAGTTCTTC. Its translation: CAISASGRAFEQFF.

This clonotype showed up just a few times. The chain joins TRBV4-1 to TRBJ2-4, with TRBD2 matching over 9 bases. This CDR3 has 15 amino acids. V shed 5 bases, J shed 6 bases, and the junction held 8 bases outside the gene matches. Germline CDR1 reads MGHRA; CDR2 reads YSYEKL. CDR3 loop: CASSSPGLARNIQYF. For the CDR3, the DNA is TGCGCCAGCAGCTCTCCGGGACTAGCTAGAAACATTCAGTACTTC.

V is TRBV5-1 and J is TRBJ1-2; 7 nucleotides agree with TRBD1. The CDR3 is 17 residues long. Germline V gives CDR1 SGHRS, CDR2 YFSETQ. V dropped 1 base and J dropped 8; count of bases not matched to a gene: 17. The chain's CDR3 is CASSLLSDGQGVGGYTF. CDR3 DNA: TGCGCCAGCAGCTTGTTAAGTGACGGGCAGGGGGTTGGCGGCTACACCTTC. Based on the CDR3 plus reference TRBV5-1 and TRBJ1-2, the full variable domain is KAGVTQTPRYLIKTRGQQVTLSCSPISGHRSVSWYQQTPGQGLQFLFEYFSETQRNKGNFPGRFSGRQFSNSRSEMNVSTLELGDSALYLCASSLLSDGQGVGGYTFGSGTRLTVV.

This clonotype was seen only a few times. V and J are TRBV7-9 and TRBJ2-2; a weak D match, TRBD2 (6 bases). This CDR3 is 15 amino acids long. In germline, CDR1 is SEHNR, CDR2 FQNEAQ (reference sequence). Trimming took 7 bases from V and 1 from J, leaving 13 bases between them. The CDR3 nucleotides read TGTGCCAGCACCCGGGGCGGGGAGAACACCGGGGAGCTGTTTTTT. Amino acids: CASTRGGENTGELFF.

This clonotype was detected a few times. This chain links TRBV9 with TRBJ2-3, with 11 bases matching TRBD2. The length of the CDR3 is 16 residues. The V gene's germline CDR1 is SGDLS and CDR2 YYNGEE. V was clipped by 4 bases and J by 2 bases; unmatched bases: 6. The CDR3 coding sequence is TGTGCCAGCAGCCTCCTTAGCGGGGGGGACACAGATACGCAGTATTTT. It translates to CASSLLSGGDTDTQYF.

J is TRBJ2-7 and V is TRBV19, with 7 nucleotides matching TRBD1. Trimming cost V 5 bases and J 3 bases; bases outside gene matches: 7. Germline CDR1 is LNHDA and CDR2 is SQIVND (reference sequence). This CDR3 region has 14 residues. The DNA of the CDR3 is TGTGCCAGTAGTGCCGGGACAGCTTTCTACGAGCAGTACTTC. This translates into CASSAGTAFYEQYF.

The V call is TRBV3-1, the J call TRBJ2-7, with unresolved D. V dropped 3 bases and J dropped 2 bases, with 8 bases sitting between them. The CDR3 is 13 amino acids. Germline CDR1 is LGHDT and CDR2 is YNNKEL (reference sequence). The CDR3: CASSHPQPYEQYF. In DNA form, the CDR3 reads TGTGCCAGCAGCCATCCGCAGCCCTACGAGCAGTACTTC.

Ten or more counts support this clonotype. This chain links TRBV7-3 with TRBJ2-1; D is perhaps TRBD2 (6 bases). Per the germline V gene, CDR1 is SGHTA and CDR2 is FQGTGA. V was trimmed by 1 base and J by 0 bases, leaving 13 bases between them. The CDR3 runs 17 residues. CDR3 nucleotides: TGTGCCAGCAGCTTAAGGTCCCCCGGGGGCTCCTACAATGAGCAGTTCTTC. Translating it yields CASSLRSPGGSYNEQFF.

This chain connects TRBV7-9 to TRBJ2-3; 13 bases are a match to TRBD2. V was pared by 8 bases and J by 2 bases, with 7 bases of the junction left unmatched. This CDR3 has 16 amino acids. CDR1 SEHNR and CDR2 FQNEAQ come from the germline V gene (reference sequence). CDR3 residues: CASGRLAGGPTDTQYF. The CDR3 nucleotides read TGTGCCAGCGGAAGACTAGCGGGAGGCCCCACAGATACGCAGTATTTT.

The V call is TRBV11-2, the J call TRBJ2-2; D might be TRBD1 (6 bases). This CDR3 comprises 18 residues. Germline assignment: CDR1 SGHAT and CDR2 FQNNGV. V was cut by 5 bases and J by 3 bases, with 22 bases left in between. DNA for the CDR3: TGTGCCAGCAGCGGCGTCAACCGGGACACCGTTCACACCGGGGAGCTGTTTTTT. This codes for CASSGVNRDTVHTGELFF.

Worth noting for this clonotype: The junction differs from germline at one of its ends, possibly a read error. This CDR3 reads CTSSFPLSFRTSGRNEQFF. The CDR3 DNA reads as TGTACCAGCAGTTTCCCTCTTTCGTTCCGGACTAGCGGGAGGAATGAGCAGTTCTTC. The rearrangement joins TRBV12-3 or TRBV12-4 to TRBJ2-1; the match to TRBD2 covers 14 bases. CDR3 length equals 19 residues.